This T cell receptor beta chain was found in a study of Graves' ophthalmopathy and Graves' hyperthyroidism. This clonotype was observed at least ten times. Moderate-to-severe activity, CAS ≥3, NOSPECS ≥4 and duration under 3 months were recorded for donors with ophthalmopathy. PBMCs originated in about 10 ml of fresh peripheral blood. For repertoire sequencing, the TCR beta CDR3 regions were amplified from RNA transcripts. In the first round, RT-PCR was carried out with HTBI primers, and a multiplex PCR formed the second round. Each CDR3 protein gets one entry after TCRdb re-called the multiplex PCR reads with MiXCR. The sample shows about half a million distinct CDR3 sequences, around 15% of them seen only once. The CDR3 is 16 residues long. CDR1 SGHRS and CDR2 YFSETQ come from the germline V gene. The trim removed 5 bases at V and 5 bases at J, leaving 16 bases unmatched.

This sequence joins TRBV5-1 and TRBJ2-7; 7 bases align to TRBD2. This clonotype was sampled from a woman in her twenties or thirties with Graves' ophthalmopathy. Sequencing input: blood. CDR3 sequence: CASSDRLSSGGDEQYF. In DNA, the CDR3 is TGCGCCAGCAGTGATCGATTATCTAGCGGAGGGGACGAGCAGTACTTC. The variable domain in full, completed from reference TRBV5-1 and TRBJ2-7, reads KAGVTQTPRYLIKTRGQQVTLSCSPISGHRSVSWYQQTPGQGLQFLFEYFSETQRNKGNFPGRFSGRQFSNSRSEMNVSTLELGDSALYLCASSDRLSSGGDEQYFGPGTRLTVT.